This TCR beta chain appears in the sequencing data of a study of graft-versus-host responses after intestinal transplantation. The overall study: Recipients had transplants, and these were multivisceral, liver-intestinal, or isolated intestinal.

About this clone itself: Antigen specificity is unknown.

Study outcomes and limitations: Recipient marrow contained GvH clones, some of which appeared first in ileum or blood. Early post-transplant declines in HvG were associated with peak levels of circulating GvH clones.

Here immunoSEQ multiplex PCR was the method, and the copy in TCRdb shows in-frame clones only, minus some. The sample records roughly 110,000 clones, 85% to 95% being singletons. The source of this sequence is a human donor who was the organ donor for an intestinal transplant. The material was unstimulated CD8+ T cells sorted from spleen or lymph node cells, obtained before transplant.

In DNA, the CDR3 is TGCAGCGTGAAAGCGGGAGAAGGCGGGACCCAGTACTTC. Translation gives CSVKAGEGGTQYF. V usage is TRBV29-1 and J usage is TRBJ2-5; 8 bases are a match to TRBD2. The V segment lost 6 bases and the J segment 7 bases; nucleotides outside the gene matches: 10. This CDR3 is 13 amino acids long. In germline, CDR1 is SQVTM, CDR2 ANQGSEA.